One sample yielded the 32 T cell receptor beta chains listed below, sequenced in a study of monozygotic twins with inflammatory bowel disease (dated 2019 in TCRdb). The protocol used for the library was 5' RACE. TCRdb names Illumina HiSeq 2500 as the instrument used. The reads underwent TCRdb reprocessing, giving one record for each CDR3 protein sequence and no DNA. The table kept for this sample lists over 150,000 distinct CDR3 sequences. The top ten constitute about 2.4% of the sample. Sequencing used blood. These receptors came from a human donor with ulcerative colitis or Crohn's disease, or a healthy co-twin of an affected twin (not recorded which).

The V and J genes are TRBV5-1 and TRBJ2-3; as DNA is missing, the TRBD1 call by TCRdb cannot be tested. Germline lookup yields CDR1 SGHRS and CDR2 YFSETQ. This CDR3 region has 16 residues. CDR3: CASSLDRGLGTDTQYF.

V usage is TRBV12-3 or TRBV12-4 and J usage is TRBJ1-4; TCRdb picks TRBD1, but there is no DNA to check that call. The CDR3 covers 18 residues. The CDR3 spells CASSLARLRRGLIEKLFF.

The chain recombines TRBV5-5 with TRBJ2-1; the TCRdb D gene call, TRBD2, has no DNA to confirm it. CDR3 size: 18 residues. Germline loops: CDR1 SGHKS, CDR2 YYEKEE (reference sequence). The chain's CDR3 is CASSLLPTTGTLYNEQFF.

The J gene is TRBJ1-4, the V gene TRBV7-2. Germline V gene lookup returns CDR1 SGHTA and CDR2 FQGNSA. CDR3 length: 13 residues. The CDR3 loop reads CASSLQPNEKLFF. The variable domain in full, with the rest retrieved from reference TRBV7-2 and TRBJ1-4, is GAGVSQSPSNKVTEKGKDVELRCDPISGHTALYWYRQSLGQGLEFLIYFQGNSAPDKSGLPSDRFSAERTGGSVSTLTIQRTQQEDSAVYLCASSLQPNEKLFFGSGTQLSVL.

This chain joins TRBV5-1 and TRBJ2-3; no DNA is available, so the TRBD1 call from TCRdb remains unchecked. CDR3 length: 12 residues. Germline CDR1 is SGHRS and CDR2 is YFSETQ. The CDR3 loop reads CASSPPRDTQYF.

The chain links TRBV11-2 to TRBJ1-1. This CDR3 spans 15 amino acids. The germline gives CDR1 SGHAT, CDR2 FQNNGV. The CDR3 region is CANRTRALRNTEAFF.

The V and J genes are TRBV11-1 and TRBJ2-1; as DNA is missing, the TRBD2 call by TCRdb cannot be tested. Germline V CDR1 and CDR2: SGHAT, FQDESV (reference sequence). The CDR3 is 15 residues long. This chain's CDR3 is CASSPHSGLDNEQFF.

The gene calls are TRBV12-3 or TRBV12-4 and TRBJ2-4; TCRdb returns TRBD2, unconfirmable since there is no DNA. The CDR3 has 18 amino acids. CDR3 amino acids: CASSSGLAGSLAKNIQYF.

The chain combines TRBV27 with TRBJ2-6. This CDR3 spans 16 amino acids. CDR1 is MNHEY and CDR2 is SMNVEV in the germline V gene (reference sequence). The CDR3 region is CASSSLGNSGANVLTF.

V gene TRBV5-1 combines with J gene TRBJ2-1; TCRdb proposes TRBD1, but this gene call is untestable without DNA. From germline, CDR1 is SGHRS and CDR2 YFSETQ. The CDR3 runs to 16 residues. The CDR3 is CASSTPWRGDYNEQFF.

The chain carries TRBV11-2 and TRBJ2-1; TCRdb calls TRBD1, which cannot be checked without DNA. This CDR3 has 13 amino acids. Germline CDR1 SGHAT, CDR2 FQNNGV. This CDR3 is CASSTPRGNEQFF.

The V and J genes are TRBV5-1 and TRBJ2-1; TCRdb designates TRBD1, a call that cannot be tested without DNA. The CDR3 is 14 amino acids. CDR1 is SGHRS, CDR2 YFSETQ, per germline. The CDR3 region is CASTLGGVGDEQFF.

The CDR3 here is CASSLGTVYNEQFF. The V and J genes are TRBV23-1 and TRBJ2-1; TCRdb outputs TRBD1, but without DNA this stays unchecked. TRBV23-1 is an ORF, with its function uncertain. The CDR3 extends over 14 amino acids.

The chain uses TRBV5-1 and TRBJ2-1; TCRdb calls TRBD1, which cannot be checked without DNA. The CDR3 extends over 15 amino acids. Germline V gene data show CDR1 as SGHRS and CDR2 as YFSETQ. CDR3 in amino acids: CASSNRDRDFSEQFF. Drawing the rest from reference TRBV5-1 and TRBJ2-1, the complete variable domain is KAGVTQTPRYLIKTRGQQVTLSCSPISGHRSVSWYQQTPGQGLQFLFEYFSETQRNKGNFPGRFSGRQFSNSRSEMNVSTLELGDSALYLCASSNRDRDFSEQFFGPGTRLTVL.

This sequence joins TRBV12-3 or TRBV12-4 and TRBJ1-5. This CDR3 has 16 residues. Here the CDR3 reads CASSLGITRGNQPQHF.

The chain links TRBV28 to TRBJ1-5; with no DNA, the TCRdb D assignment of TRBD1 cannot be verified. Germline V gene data show CDR1 as MDHEN and CDR2 as SYDVKM. The CDR3 runs 16 residues. CDR3 loop: CASSLRGEGRHQPQHF.

The rearrangement uses TRBV7-9 and TRBJ2-1; TCRdb indicates TRBD1, and absent DNA this call remains unverified. CDR1 is SEHNR and CDR2 is FQNEAQ in the germline V gene (reference sequence). This CDR3 spans 16 amino acids. This chain's CDR3 is CASSLDGDRSYNEQFF. Full variable domain (remainder filled in from reference TRBV7-9 and TRBJ2-1): DTGVSQNPRHKITKRGQNVTFRCDPISEHNRLYWYRQTLGQGPEFLTYFQNEAQLEKSRLLSDRFSAERPKGSFSTLEIQRTEQGDSAMYLCASSLDGDRSYNEQFFGPGTRLTVL.

The rearrangement joins TRBV15 to TRBJ2-7; TCRdb's D gene call, TRBD1, goes unchecked for lack of DNA. The CDR3 contains 15 residues. Germline lookup yields CDR1 LNHNV and CDR2 YYDKDF (reference sequence). CDR3 in amino acids: CATSSSGTATYEQYF.

The chain is built from TRBV28 and TRBJ2-4; there is no DNA to check the TCRdb D call of TRBD1. The length of the CDR3 is 13 residues. CDR1 is MDHEN, CDR2 SYDVKM, per germline. The CDR3 is CASITSGTEIQYF.

The chain couples TRBV3-1 to TRBJ2-7; the D gene TCRdb calls, TRBD1, cannot be checked with no DNA. This CDR3 has 15 residues. In germline, CDR1 is LGHDT, CDR2 YNNKEL (reference sequence). CDR3 loop: CASSQDRGFSYEQYF.

The chain joins TRBV11-3 to TRBJ2-2; the D call of TRBD1 rests on TCRdb alone, since no DNA is present to check it. Germline CDR1 SGHNT, CDR2 YENEEA. The CDR3 totals 18 residues. The CDR3 is CASSLTGTGYANTGELFF.

The J gene is TRBJ1-2, the V gene TRBV5-1. Per the germline V gene, CDR1 is SGHRS and CDR2 is YFSETQ. The CDR3 is 14 amino acids. The CDR3 loop is CASSQPGPTQGYTF.

The J gene is TRBJ1-1, the V gene TRBV18. Germline assignment: CDR1 KGHSH and CDR2 LQKENI. This CDR3 has 15 residues. The CDR3 loop is CASSPEQVQNTEAFF. The full variable domain, with the rest looked up from reference TRBV18 and TRBJ1-1, is NAGVMQNPRHLVRRRGQEARLRCSPMKGHSHVYWYRQLPEEGLKFMVYLQKENIIDESGMPKERFSAEFPKEGPSILRIQQVVRGDSAAYFCASSPEQVQNTEAFFGQGTRLTVV.

V and J are TRBV20-1 and TRBJ2-3; as DNA is missing, the TRBD2 call by TCRdb cannot be tested. The germline gives CDR1 DFQATT, CDR2 SNEGSKA (reference sequence). This CDR3 is 15 amino acids long. CDR3 amino acids: CTGRLPIAGTDTQYF.

This chain links TRBV5-1 with TRBJ2-2; TCRdb's D call of TRBD1 is untestable without DNA. Germline V gives CDR1 SGHRS, CDR2 YFSETQ. The CDR3 length is 16 residues. CDR3 amino acids: CASSSTGGRNTGELFF.

This chain joins TRBV27 and TRBJ2-2; TCRdb outputs TRBD1, but without DNA this stays unchecked. The CDR3 has 14 residues. Germline V lookup: CDR1 MNHEY, CDR2 SMNVEV (reference sequence). CDR3 protein: CASSAGQGGGELFF.

The chain links TRBV5-4 to TRBJ1-6; TCRdb designates TRBD1, a call that cannot be tested without DNA. Germline CDR1 SGHNT, CDR2 YYREEE (reference sequence). The CDR3 has 15 amino acids. Here the CDR3 reads CASRPEGERESPLHF.

The chain uses TRBV7-2 and TRBJ2-2; TCRdb's assignment of TRBD2 cannot be checked, as there is no DNA. From germline, CDR1 is SGHTA and CDR2 FQGNSA. This CDR3 spans 12 amino acids. CDR3 residues: CASSPGSGELFF.

V gene TRBV20-1 combines with J gene TRBJ2-7; the D call from TCRdb, TRBD1, cannot be confirmed without DNA. CDR3 length equals 14 residues. Germline V gene sequence: CDR1 DFQATT, CDR2 SNEGSKA (reference sequence). The CDR3 here is CSAIGGAYSYEQYF.

V and J are TRBV19 and TRBJ1-1. The CDR3 covers 13 residues. CDR1 LNHDA and CDR2 SQIVND come from the germline V gene (reference sequence). The chain's CDR3 is CASSPPPDTEAFF.

The chain joins TRBV6-1 to TRBJ2-3; there is no DNA to check the TCRdb D call of TRBD1. CDR1 and CDR2 (germline): MNHNS, SASEGT. The CDR3 totals 14 residues. This CDR3 reads CASSRGTAADTQYF.

The rearrangement uses TRBV7-9 and TRBJ2-2. The CDR3 totals 15 residues. Per the germline V gene, CDR1 is SEHNR and CDR2 is FQNEAQ (reference sequence). This chain's CDR3 is CASSPGVGDTGELFF. Variable domain in full (rest from reference TRBV7-9 and TRBJ2-2): DTGVSQNPRHKITKRGQNVTFRCDPISEHNRLYWYRQTLGQGPEFLTYFQNEAQLEKSRLLSDRFSAERPKGSFSTLEIQRTEQGDSAMYLCASSPGVGDTGELFFGEGSRLTVL.